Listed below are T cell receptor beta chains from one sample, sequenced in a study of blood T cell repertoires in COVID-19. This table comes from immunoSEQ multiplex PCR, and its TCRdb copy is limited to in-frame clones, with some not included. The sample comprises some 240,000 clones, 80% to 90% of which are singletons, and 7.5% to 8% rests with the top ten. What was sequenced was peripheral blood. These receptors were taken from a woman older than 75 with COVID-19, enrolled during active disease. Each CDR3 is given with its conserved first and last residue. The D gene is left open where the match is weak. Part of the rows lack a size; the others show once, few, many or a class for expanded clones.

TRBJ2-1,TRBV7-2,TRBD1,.,TGTGCCAGCAGCTTAGTGCTCAGGGGGCAGGGTGAGCAGTTCTTC,CASSLVLRGQGEQFF
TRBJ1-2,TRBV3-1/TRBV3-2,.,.,TGTGCCAGCAGCCAACGGGGGGGGTATGGCTACACCTTC,CASSQRGGYGYTF
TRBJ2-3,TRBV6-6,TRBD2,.,TGTGCCAGCAGTTCGACTAGCGGGGTCACCACGCAGTATTTT,CASSSTSGVTTQYF
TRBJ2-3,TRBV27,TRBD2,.,TGTGCCAGCAGCCTACTCTCTAGCGGTTTAACAGATACGCAGTATTTT,CASSLLSSGLTDTQYF
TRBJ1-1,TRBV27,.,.,TGTGCCAGCAGTTTATCAGGGAGGGAACCTGAAGCTTTCTTT,CASSLSGREPEAFF
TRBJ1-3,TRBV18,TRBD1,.,TGTGCCAGCTCACCTCAACAGGGGAACGAAGGAAACACCATATATTTT,CASSPQQGNEGNTIYF
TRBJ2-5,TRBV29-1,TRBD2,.,TGCAGCGTTTTAGCTAGCGGGAGAGAGACCCAGTACTTC,CSVLASGRETQYF
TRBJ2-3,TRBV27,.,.,TGTGCCAGCTGGACTAGCACAGATACGCAGTATTTT,CASWTSTDTQYF
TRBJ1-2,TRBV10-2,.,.,TGCGCCAGCACTGAGGTTGCAGGGTATGGCTACACCTTC,CASTEVAGYGYTF
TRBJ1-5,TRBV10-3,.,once,TGTGCCATCAGTGAGTCCGCCCCAGGGCTGGGTCAGCCCCAGCATTTT,CAISESAPGLGQPQHF
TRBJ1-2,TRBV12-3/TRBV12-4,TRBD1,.,TGTGCCAGCAGTTCGGACAGGAACTATGGCTACACCTTC,CASSSDRNYGYTF
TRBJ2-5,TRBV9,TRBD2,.,TGTGCCAGCAGCGTGGGTGTGGGACTAGCGGGGGGAGGAGGAGAGACCCAGTACTTC,CASSVGVGLAGGGGETQYF
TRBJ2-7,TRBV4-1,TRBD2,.,TGCGCCAGCAGCCAAGATCCATCCCGCCGCACTAGCGGGCTTTCCTACGAGCAGTACTTC,CASSQDPSRRTSGLSYEQYF
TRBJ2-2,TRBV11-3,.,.,TGTGCCAGCAGCTTAGGTCAGGGGACCGGGGAGCTGTTTTTT,CASSLGQGTGELFF
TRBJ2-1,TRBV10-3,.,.,TGTGCCGCCACAAGCCAGGGGGGAAATGAGCAGTTCTTC,CAATSQGGNEQFF
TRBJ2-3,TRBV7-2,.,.,TGTGCCAGCAGCTGGACGGGGAACTCTGGCACAGATACGCAGTATTTT,CASSWTGNSGTDTQYF
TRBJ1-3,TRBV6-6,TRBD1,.,TGTGCCAGCAGTGGGCGACAGGGCTCATACACCATATATTTT,CASSGRQGSYTIYF
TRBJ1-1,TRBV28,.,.,TGTGCCAGTACGAGAGGGGGATACACTGAAGCTTTCTTT,CASTRGGYTEAFF